This TCR beta chain is drawn from a study of glioma-infiltrating T cells after dendritic cell vaccination. Study information: Autologous tumor lysate-pulsed dendritic cell vaccination was given between about 2003 and 2013.

Time point reported: after dendritic cell vaccination, including at tumor progression/relapse. CDR1 KGHSH and CDR2 LQKENI come from the germline V gene. Trimming took off 3 bases at V and 3 bases at J, with 14 bases between the two ends. The CDR3 runs 15 residues. Only in-frame clones appear in the TCRdb table, and some are missing; sequencing was by immunoSEQ multiplex PCR. The sample holds approximately 50,000 clones, 89% seen once. This clonotype was obtained from a human donor with glioblastoma. The sample here was blood, taken after dendritic cell vaccination. The rearrangement joins TRBV18 to TRBJ1-2; possible D gene TRBD1, 5 bases. The CDR3 DNA reads TGTGCCAGCTCACCGACCCAGACCAGGGACTATGGCTACACCTTC. It translates to CASSPTQTRDYGYTF. Full variable domain (missing parts from reference TRBV18 and TRBJ1-2): NAGVMQNPRHLVRRRGQEARLRCSPMKGHSHVYWYRQLPEEGLKFMVYLQKENIIDESGMPKERFSAEFPKEGPSILRIQQVVRGDSAAYFCASSPTQTRDYGYTFGSGTRLTVV.